This entry describes one TCR beta chain. The CDR3 length is 18 residues. The data belong to a study of blood T cells in healthy people across ages. Turning to the study itself: Every two T cells gave about one barcoded beta molecule via template switching.

Roughly 10 milliliters of peripheral blood were drawn from each donor. Primers used in a second PCR of roughly 7 to 11 cycles were a sample-barcoded 5' primer and a J-beta primer mix. A template-switch adaptor containing 12 random nucleotides labeled each cDNA molecule. Via MiXCR, TCRdb re-called the 5' RACE reads, giving one row per CDR3 protein. The sample holds 600,000 to 850,000 distinct CDR3 sequences, more than 20% seen once. The same specimen was also included in a second study, on T cells of mothers and their children. Per that paper: The whole RNA yield was converted to cDNA, approximately 1.6 ug per 15 ul.

The J gene is TRBJ2-7, the V gene TRBV21-1; the table gives TRBD2 as D, unverified against the DNA. TRBV21-1 is described as a pseudogene. The source is a boy under 18 in good health. Material for sequencing was blood. The CDR3 nucleotides are TGTGCCAGCAGCAAAGTAATTGCTAGCGGGGGATACTCCTACGAGCAGTACTTC. Translated, it gives CASSKVIASGGYSYEQYF.